This TCR beta chain was identified in a study of T cell responses to AZD1222 COVID-19 vaccine. Across the whole study: Pooling of second doses given at about 4 or about 12 weeks was done.

V shed 3 bases, J shed 5 bases, and the junction held 2 bases outside the gene matches. Germline V CDR1 and CDR2: SGHRS, YFSETQ. This CDR3 is 13 amino acids long. Notes on the study in general: Spike-wide coverage was observed for vaccine-associated CD4 TCRs, with dominant responses at 160-218 and 743-854.

The data were produced by immunoSEQ multiplex PCR, yet TCRdb's version contains in-frame clones alone and is incomplete. The sample contains about 190,000 clones, approximately 92% of which appear only once. Turning to this clone: Its antigen is still unknown.

This specimen consisted of peripheral blood, obtained on day 0 of AZD1222 vaccination. This receptor was obtained from an adult in good health. The rearrangement uses TRBV5-1 and TRBJ2-5; 9 nucleotides align to TRBD1. The CDR3 is CASSYGQGETQYF. CDR3 in DNA: TGCGCCAGCAGCTACGGACAGGGGGAGACCCAGTACTTC.